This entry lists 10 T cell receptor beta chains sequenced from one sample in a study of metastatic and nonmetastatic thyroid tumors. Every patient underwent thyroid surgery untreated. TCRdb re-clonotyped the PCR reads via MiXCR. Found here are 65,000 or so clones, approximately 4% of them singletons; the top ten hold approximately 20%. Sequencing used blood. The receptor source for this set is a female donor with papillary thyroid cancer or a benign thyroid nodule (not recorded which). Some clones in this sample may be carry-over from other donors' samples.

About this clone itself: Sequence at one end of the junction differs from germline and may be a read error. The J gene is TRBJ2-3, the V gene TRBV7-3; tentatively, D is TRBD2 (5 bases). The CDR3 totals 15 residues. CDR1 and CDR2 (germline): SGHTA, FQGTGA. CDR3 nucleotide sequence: TGTGCCAGCAGCTTAACAGGACGGGGTGCAGATACGCGGTATTTT. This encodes CASSLTGRGADTRYF.

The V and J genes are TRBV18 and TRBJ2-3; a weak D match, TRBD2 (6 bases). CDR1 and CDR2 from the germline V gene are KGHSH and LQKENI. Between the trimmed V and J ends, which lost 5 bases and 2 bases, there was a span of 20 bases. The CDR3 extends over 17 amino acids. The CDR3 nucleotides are TGTGCCAGCTCATCGGTGGGGCTAGCGATGACCACAGATACGCAGTATTTT. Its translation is CASSSVGLAMTTDTQYF. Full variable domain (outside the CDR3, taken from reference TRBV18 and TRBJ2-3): NAGVMQNPRHLVRRRGQEARLRCSPMKGHSHVYWYRQLPEEGLKFMVYLQKENIIDESGMPKERFSAEFPKEGPSILRIQQVVRGDSAAYFCASSSVGLAMTTDTQYFGPGTRLTVL.

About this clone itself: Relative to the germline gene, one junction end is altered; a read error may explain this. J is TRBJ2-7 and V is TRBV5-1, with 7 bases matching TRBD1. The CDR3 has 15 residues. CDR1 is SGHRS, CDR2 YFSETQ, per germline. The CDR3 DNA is TGCGCCGGCAGCTTGTCGGGACAGAGCGACTACGAGCAGTACTTC. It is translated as CAGSLSGQSDYEQYF.

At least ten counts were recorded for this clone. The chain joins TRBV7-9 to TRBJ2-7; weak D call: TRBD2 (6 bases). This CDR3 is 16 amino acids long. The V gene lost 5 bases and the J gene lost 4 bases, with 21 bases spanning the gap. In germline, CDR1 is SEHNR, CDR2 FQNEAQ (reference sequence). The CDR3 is CASSRRLRDLEYEQYF. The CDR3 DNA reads TGTGCCAGCAGCCGAAGGTTACGGGACTTAGAGTACGAGCAGTACTTC.

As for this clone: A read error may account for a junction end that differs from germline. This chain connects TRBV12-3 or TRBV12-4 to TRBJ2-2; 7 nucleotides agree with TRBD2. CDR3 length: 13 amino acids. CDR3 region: CANSLEMGGDLFF. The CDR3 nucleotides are TGTGCCAACAGTTTGGAGATGGGAGGGGATCTGTTTTTT.

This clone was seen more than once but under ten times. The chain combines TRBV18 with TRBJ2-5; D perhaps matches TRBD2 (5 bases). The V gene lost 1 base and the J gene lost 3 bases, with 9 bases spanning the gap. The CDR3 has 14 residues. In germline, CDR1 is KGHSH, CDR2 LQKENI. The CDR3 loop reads CASSPLFGKETQYF. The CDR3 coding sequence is TGTGCCAGCTCACCACTGTTCGGGAAAGAGACCCAGTACTTC.

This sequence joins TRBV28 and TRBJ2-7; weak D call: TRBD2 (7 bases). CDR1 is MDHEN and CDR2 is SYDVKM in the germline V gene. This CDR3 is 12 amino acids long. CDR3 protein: CADRGASYEQYF. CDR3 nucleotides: TGTGCAGACCGGGGGGCATCCTACGAGCAGTACTTC.

The CDR3 spells CSATGTSGTYEQYF. The CDR3 DNA reads as TGCAGTGCTACCGGGACTAGCGGGACCTACGAGCAGTACTTC. This chain joins TRBV20-1 and TRBJ2-7, with 13 bases fitting TRBD2. CDR1 is DFQATT, CDR2 SNEGSKA, per germline (reference sequence). The CDR3 covers 14 residues. V shed 4 bases, J shed 2 bases, and the junction held 2 bases outside the gene matches.

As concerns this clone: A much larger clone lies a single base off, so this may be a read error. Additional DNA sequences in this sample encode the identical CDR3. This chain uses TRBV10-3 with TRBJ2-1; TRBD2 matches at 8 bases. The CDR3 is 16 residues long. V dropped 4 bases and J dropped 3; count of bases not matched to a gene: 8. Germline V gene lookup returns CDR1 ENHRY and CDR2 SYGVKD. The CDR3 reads CAISGGLAGGYNEQFF. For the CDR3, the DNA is TGTGCCATCAGTGGTGGACTAGCTGGTGGCTACAATGAGCAGTTCTTC.

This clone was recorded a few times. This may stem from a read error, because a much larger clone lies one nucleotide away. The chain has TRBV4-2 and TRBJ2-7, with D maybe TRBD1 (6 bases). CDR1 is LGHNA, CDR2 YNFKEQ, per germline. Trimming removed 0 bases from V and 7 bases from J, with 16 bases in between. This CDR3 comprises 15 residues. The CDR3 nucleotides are TGTGCCAGCAGCCAAGAATGGCAGGGGAACCGGGAGCAGTACTTC. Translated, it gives CASSQEWQGNREQYF.